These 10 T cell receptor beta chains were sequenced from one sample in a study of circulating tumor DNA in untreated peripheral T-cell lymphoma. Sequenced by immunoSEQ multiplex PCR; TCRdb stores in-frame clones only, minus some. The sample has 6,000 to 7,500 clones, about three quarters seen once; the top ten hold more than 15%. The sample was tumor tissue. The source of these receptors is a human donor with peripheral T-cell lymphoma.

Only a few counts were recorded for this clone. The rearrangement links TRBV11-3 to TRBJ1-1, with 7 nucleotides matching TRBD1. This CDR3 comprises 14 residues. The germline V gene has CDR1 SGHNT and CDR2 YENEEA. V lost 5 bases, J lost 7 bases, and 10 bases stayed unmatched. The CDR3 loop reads CASSLATGSGEAFF. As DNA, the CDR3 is TGTGCCAGCAGCCTGGCGACAGGGTCGGGTGAAGCTTTCTTT.

The CDR3 region has the DNA TGTGCCAGCAGTGCACCCCCAGGGGCTACTAGCACAGATACGCAGTATTTT. It is translated as CASSAPPGATSTDTQYF. The V and J genes are TRBV25-1 and TRBJ2-3, with a weak D call TRBD1 (6 bases). Between the trimmed V and J ends, which lost 4 bases and 0 bases, there was a span of 17 bases. The length of the CDR3 is 17 residues. CDR1 is MGHDK, CDR2 SYGVNS, per germline.

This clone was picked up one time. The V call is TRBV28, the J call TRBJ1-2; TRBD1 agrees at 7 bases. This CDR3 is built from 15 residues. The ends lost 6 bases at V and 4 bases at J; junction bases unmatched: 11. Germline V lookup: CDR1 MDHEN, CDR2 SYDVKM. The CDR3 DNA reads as TGTGCCAGCAGGCCCACAGGGGATGGTGGCTATGGCTACACCTTC. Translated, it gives CASRPTGDGGYGYTF.

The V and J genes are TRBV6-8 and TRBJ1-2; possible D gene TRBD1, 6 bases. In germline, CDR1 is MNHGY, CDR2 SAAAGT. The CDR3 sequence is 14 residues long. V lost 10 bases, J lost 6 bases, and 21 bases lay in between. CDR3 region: CAIGGGAGVDGYTF. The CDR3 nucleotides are TGTGCCATCGGTGGGGGGGCAGGTGTCGATGGCTACACCTTC.

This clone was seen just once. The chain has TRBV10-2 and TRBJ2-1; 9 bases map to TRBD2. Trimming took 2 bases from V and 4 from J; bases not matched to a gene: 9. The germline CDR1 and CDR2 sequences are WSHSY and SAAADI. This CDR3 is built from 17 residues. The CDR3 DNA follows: TGCGCCAGCAGTGAGAGCCAAGCGGGAGGTCTGTACAATGAGCAGTTCTTC. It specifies CASSESQAGGLYNEQFF.

The CDR3 here is CASITPGGNDYGYTF. The CDR3, as DNA: TGTGCCAGTATCACCCCGGGAGGGAATGACTATGGCTACACCTTC. The chain combines TRBV19 with TRBJ1-2; D call uncertain. The germline gives CDR1 LNHDA, CDR2 SQIVND (reference sequence). The V end lost 7 bases, the J end lost 3 bases, and 18 bases lay between the germline ends. This CDR3 has 15 amino acids.

In DNA form, the CDR3 reads TGTGCCAGCAGGGTGGGGAGTATGAACACTGAAGCTTTCTTT. Protein product: CASRVGSMNTEAFF. V usage is TRBV11-3 and J usage is TRBJ1-1; no clear D. Trimming removed 6 bases at V and 0 bases at J, with 11 bases between. The CDR3 runs to 14 residues. Looked up from germline, CDR1 is SGHNT and CDR2 is YENEEA.

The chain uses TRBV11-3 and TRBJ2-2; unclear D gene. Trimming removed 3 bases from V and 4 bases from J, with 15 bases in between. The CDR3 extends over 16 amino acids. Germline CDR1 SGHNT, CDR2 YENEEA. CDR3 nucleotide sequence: TGTGCCAGCAGCTTGGCCAGCGCCTACGGCACCGGGGAGCTGTTTTTT. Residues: CASSLASAYGTGELFF.

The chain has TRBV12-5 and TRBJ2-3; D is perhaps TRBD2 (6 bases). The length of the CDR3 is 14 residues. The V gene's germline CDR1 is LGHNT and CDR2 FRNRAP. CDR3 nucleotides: TGTGCCGTTCGGGAACTAGCTTACACGGATACGCAGTATTTT. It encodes CAVRELAYTDTQYF. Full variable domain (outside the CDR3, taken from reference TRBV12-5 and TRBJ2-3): DARVTQTPRHKVTEMGQEVTMRCQPILGHNTVFWYRQTMMQGLELLAYFRNRAPLDDSGMPKDRFSAEMPDATLATLKIQPSEPRDSAVYFCAVRELAYTDTQYFGPGTRLTVL.

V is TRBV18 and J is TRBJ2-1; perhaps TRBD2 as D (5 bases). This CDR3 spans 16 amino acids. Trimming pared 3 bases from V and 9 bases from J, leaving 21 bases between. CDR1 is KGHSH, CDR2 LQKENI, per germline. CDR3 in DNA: TGTGCCAGCTCACCCCCCAGAGGGATCGGAGCTAGTGAGCAGTTCTTC. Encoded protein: CASSPPRGIGASEQFF.